This T cell receptor beta chain was captured in a study of PD-1 blockade in mismatch repair-deficient tumors. Study results and caveats: After pembrolizumab, tumor-resident clones rose rapidly, then generally contracted before radiologic responses.

Using immunoSEQ multiplex PCR, the repertoire was profiled, and TCRdb retains in-frame clones only, with some absent. The data contain 80,000 to 130,000 clones, 70% to 85% of them seen just once; the ten biggest clones take up roughly 6.3%. This clone occurred a few times. Its specificity is not known. V was pared by 1 base and J by 1 base, with 10 bases between. CDR1 and CDR2 from the germline V gene are MGHRA and YSYEKL. The CDR3 has 15 residues. Mismatch repair deficiency was confirmed in all patients, by PCR or immunohistochemistry. TCR sequencing covered a few patients who responded to pembrolizumab.

This chain links TRBV4-1 with TRBJ1-1, with a possible D match to TRBD1 (5 bases). The sequence was collected from an adult with mismatch repair-deficient cancer. Sequences were derived from peripheral blood, sampled about 36 weeks after starting pembrolizumab. The CDR3 DNA reads TGCGCCAGCAGCCAAGGGGCCAGGGAGAACACTGAAGCTTTCTTT. Translated, it gives CASSQGARENTEAFF.